The 7 T cell receptor beta chains below come from one sample, sequenced in a study of T-cell reconstitution after alpha-beta-depleted transplantation in children. Using unique molecular identifiers, the investigators prepared the TCRbeta library. Using its own MiXCR run on the PCR reads, TCRdb lists one record per CDR3 protein. The repertoire holds roughly 400,000 distinct CDR3 sequences, with approximately 20% as singletons. This material consisted of PBMCs from the stem cell graft donor, taken from the stem cell graft. Source of these receptors: a human donor who donated a stem cell graft to a child with acute myeloid leukemia.

The chain couples TRBV5-1 to TRBJ1-5, with no clear D. Trimming removed 0 bases at V and 4 bases at J, with 8 bases between. CDR3 length equals 14 residues. CDR1 and CDR2 from the germline V gene are SGHRS and YFSETQ. CDR3 residues: CASSLGPANQPQHF. The CDR3 nucleotides read TGCGCCAGCAGCTTGGGGCCAGCGAATCAGCCCCAGCATTTT.

Regarding this clonotype: It may be a read error: a sequence one base away is much more abundant. For the CDR3, the DNA is TGTGCCAGCAGTGAAGCGCGGGAGACCCAGTACTTC. Protein: CASSEARETQYF. The chain joins TRBV2 to TRBJ2-5, with D hard to call. CDR3 size: 12 residues. The germline gives CDR1 SNHLY, CDR2 FYNNEI. The germline V and J ends were trimmed by 0 bases and 5 bases, with 4 bases remaining between them.

The chain is built from TRBV18 and TRBJ2-7, with TRBD1 as a possible D gene (6 bases). Germline V gives CDR1 KGHSH, CDR2 LQKENI. CDR3 size: 16 residues. V lost 4 bases and J lost 2, with 18 bases in between. DNA of the CDR3: TGTGCCAGCTCACTAAGTACCGGGACACAAACCTACGAGCAGTACTTC. Its translation is CASSLSTGTQTYEQYF.

The genes are TRBV15 and TRBJ2-1; D remains ambiguous. Deletions cut 7 bases from V and 5 bases from J, with 12 bases between. Germline V lookup: CDR1 LNHNV, CDR2 YYDKDF (reference sequence). This CDR3 is 13 amino acids long. CDR3 sequence reads: CATIKSLNNEQFF. CDR3 bases: TGTGCCACCATTAAATCCCTGAACAATGAGCAGTTCTTC.

The chain couples TRBV12-3 or TRBV12-4 to TRBJ1-1; D is unresolved. V shed 9 bases and J shed 6 bases, with 11 bases lying between them. There are 11 residues in the CDR3. CDR3: CASGTTAEAFF. The CDR3 bases are TGTGCCAGTGGCACTACCGCTGAAGCTTTCTTT.

The rearrangement links TRBV28 to TRBJ2-7, with 8 positions matching TRBD1. V shed 2 bases and J 4 bases; nucleotides not matched to a gene: 4. This CDR3 region has 14 residues. Germline CDR1 MDHEN, CDR2 SYDVKM. DNA of the CDR3: TGTGCCAGCAGTTTACGACAGGGGAAGTACGAGCAGTACTTC. This codes for CASSLRQGKYEQYF.

A note on this clonotype: With a much larger clone just one base away, this may be a read error. V gene TRBV11-2 combines with J gene TRBJ2-3; D is unresolved. This CDR3 region has 12 residues. Germline V gene lookup returns CDR1 SGHAT and CDR2 FQNNGV. Trimming removed 4 bases at V and 2 bases at J, with 4 bases between. The CDR3 loop is CASSWHTDTQYF. The DNA for the CDR3 is TGTGCCAGCAGCTGGCACACAGATACGCAGTATTTT.